The present T cell receptor beta chain was sequenced within a study of Graves' ophthalmopathy and Graves' hyperthyroidism. Findings and caveats of the study: Ophthalmopathy was separated from stable hyperthyroidism by a 13-signature model with 87.88% sensitivity and roughly 84% specificity. In blood appeared most of the expanded thyroid clonotypes whose frequency exceeded 0.001.

Details on this clonotype: Its target is unknown.

Patients were left out if they had other autoimmune diseases, uncontrolled infections, pregnancy or lactation. This CDR3 comprises 13 residues. V was pared by 6 bases and J by 7 bases, with 13 bases between. As the template, RNA transcripts were used to amplify TCR beta CDR3 regions. The authors performed first-round RT-PCR with HTBI primers and then a second-round multiplex PCR. TCRdb re-called the multiplex PCR reads with MiXCR, one entry per CDR3 protein. The sample comprises over a million distinct CDR3 sequences, about 36% of which are singletons, and over 8.5% rests with the top ten. The J gene is TRBJ1-5, the V gene TRBV12-3 or TRBV12-4, with D perhaps TRBD1 (5 bases). The sequence was collected from an adult man with Graves' hyperthyroidism. Sequenced input: peripheral blood or thyroid tissue (not recorded which). The CDR3 reads CASRKDRGQPQHF. The DNA of the CDR3 is TGTGCCAGCAGAAAAGATAGGGGACAGCCCCAGCATTTT.